This T cell receptor (beta chain) was documented in a study of blood T cell repertoires in COVID-19. Study context: Acute and convalescent COVID-19 samples came from the United States, Italy and Spain.

Assay used: immunoSEQ multiplex PCR; TCRdb lists only in-frame clones, some missing. This sample has about 400,000 clones, with around nine tenths found just once. This CDR3 is 18 amino acids long. Trimming stripped 3 bases from V and 0 bases from J, with 21 bases between. The germline V gene has CDR1 SGHNT and CDR2 YYREEE (reference sequence). The specimen was peripheral blood. The V and J genes are TRBV5-4 and TRBJ1-2, with D possibly being TRBD1 (6 bases). The TCR comes from a woman in her 30s with acute or convalescent COVID-19. The CDR3 DNA sequence: TGTGCCAGCAGCTACGGCAGGGGCGCCTCCCTCGCTAACTATGGCTACACCTTC. Protein sequence: CASSYGRGASLANYGYTF.